One and the same sample provided the 30 T cell receptor beta chains below, sequenced in a study of blood T cell repertoires in COVID-19. Generated by immunoSEQ multiplex PCR, the TCRdb table keeps only in-frame clones and is missing some. The table records approximately 260,000 clones, nearly 90% of them present only once. What was sequenced was peripheral blood. The receptors shown here come from a middle-aged woman who had recovered from COVID-19.

V gene TRBV6-6 combines with J gene TRBJ2-3; D ambiguous. This CDR3 is 13 amino acids long. Germline lookup yields CDR1 MNHNY and CDR2 SVGAGI (reference sequence). Deletions cut 6 bases from V and 2 bases from J, with 9 bases between. CDR3 coding DNA: TGTGCCAGCAGCTCAATGGCCACAGATACGCAGTATTTT. It specifies CASSSMATDTQYF.

The rearrangement uses TRBV9 and TRBJ1-2, with D possibly being TRBD1 (5 bases). Trimming took off 3 bases at V and 8 bases at J, with 11 bases between the two ends. The CDR3 has 12 residues. Germline V gene sequence: CDR1 SGDLS, CDR2 YYNGEE. CDR3 in amino acids: CASSAGTAGYTF. DNA for the CDR3: TGTGCCAGCAGCGCCGGGACTGCGGGCTACACCTTC.

The chain recombines TRBV28 with TRBJ1-1, with 7 bases identical to TRBD1. Unmatched junction bases numbered 8, after V lost 4 bases and J lost 3 bases. CDR1 and CDR2 from the germline V gene are MDHEN and SYDVKM. There are 15 residues in the CDR3. CDR3 protein: CASSSEDRSYTEAFF. In DNA form, the CDR3 reads TGTGCCAGCAGTTCCGAGGACAGGTCTTACACTGAAGCTTTCTTT.

The chain combines TRBV19 with TRBJ2-5, with TRBD2 as a possible D gene (6 bases). Germline CDR1 LNHDA, CDR2 SQIVND (reference sequence). V was pared by 7 bases and J by 5 bases, with 20 bases between. The CDR3 is made up of 15 amino acids. The CDR3 sequence is CASNPGDRQQETQYF. CDR3 coding DNA: TGTGCCAGTAACCCGGGAGACAGACAACAGGAGACCCAGTACTTC.

This sequence joins TRBV5-4 and TRBJ2-3; 10 bases fit TRBD1. Germline trimming cut 3 bases from V and 4 bases from J; bases unmatched to any gene: 5. The germline V gene has CDR1 SGHNT and CDR2 YYREEE (reference sequence). This CDR3 is 15 amino acids long. The CDR3 DNA sequence: TGTGCCAGCAGCTCCCGACAGGGGGCGGCAGATACGCAGTATTTT. Protein product: CASSSRQGAADTQYF.

This clone has just a few counts. This sequence joins TRBV3-1 (or the pseudogene TRBV3-2) and TRBJ1-1; D is perhaps TRBD1 (5 bases). Per germline, CDR1 LGHDT and CDR2 YNNKEL (reference sequence). V lost 2 bases and J lost 10, with 11 bases in between. CDR3 length: 12 amino acids. The CDR3 here is CASSQWGRGAFF. The CDR3 DNA is TGTGCCAGCAGCCAATGGGGCCGAGGAGCTTTCTTT.

This chain connects TRBV5-1 to TRBJ2-3, with D unresolved. The CDR3 runs to 13 residues. V was pared by 0 bases and J by 6 bases, with 8 bases between. CDR1 and CDR2 (germline): SGHRS, YFSETQ. The CDR3 DNA follows: TGCGCCAGCAGCTTGGATGTGTCGGATACGCAGTATTTT. Its protein product is CASSLDVSDTQYF.

There are a few counts of this clone. The chain joins TRBV7-2 to TRBJ1-6; TRBD1 might be the D (6 bases). V gave up 1 base and J gave up 8 bases, with 15 bases separating them. The germline V gene encodes CDR1 SGHTA and CDR2 FQGNSA. The CDR3 covers 16 residues. The CDR3 protein is CASSLGGGREDSPLHF. CDR3 nucleotides: TGTGCCAGCAGCTTAGGGGGGGGCCGAGAGGATTCACCCCTCCACTTT.

The V and J genes are TRBV11-2 and TRBJ1-5; D remains ambiguous. The CDR3 runs 13 residues. V shed 2 bases and J shed 7 bases, with 9 bases lying between them. Germline CDR1 is SGHAT and CDR2 is FQNNGV. This chain's CDR3 is CASSLTEEQPQHF. The CDR3 region has the DNA TGTGCCAGCAGCTTAACCGAAGAGCAGCCCCAGCATTTT.

This rearrangement joins TRBV5-1 to TRBJ1-2; 12 positions match TRBD1. CDR1 SGHRS and CDR2 YFSETQ come from the germline V gene. Trimming removed 0 bases from V and 6 bases from J; junction bases left unmatched: 6. This CDR3 has 16 amino acids. The CDR3 region is CASSLGGTGGYDGYTF. The CDR3 bases are TGCGCCAGCAGCTTGGGCGGGACAGGGGGCTATGATGGCTACACCTTC. Using reference TRBV5-1 and TRBJ1-2 for the parts outside the CDR3, the full variable domain is KAGVTQTPRYLIKTRGQQVTLSCSPISGHRSVSWYQQTPGQGLQFLFEYFSETQRNKGNFPGRFSGRQFSNSRSEMNVSTLELGDSALYLCASSLGGTGGYDGYTFGSGTRLTVV.

The chain uses TRBV7-3 and TRBJ1-2; a possible D gene is TRBD1 (6 bases). With 5 bases removed from V and 4 bases from J, the gap between germline ends came to 17 bases. The CDR3 loop spans 15 amino acids. CDR1 is SGHTA and CDR2 is FQGTGA in the germline V gene. The CDR3 region is CASSPGGRTSYGYTF. The CDR3 DNA follows: TGTGCCAGCAGCCCGGGGGGGCGCACCAGCTATGGCTACACCTTC.

This chain uses TRBV5-6 with TRBJ2-7; TRBD2 is a possible D gene (7 bases). Germline CDR1 is SGHDT and CDR2 is YYEEEE. Trimming cost V 4 bases and J 6 bases, with 23 bases left between them. The CDR3 extends over 16 amino acids. The CDR3 spells CASSLGGGGPRGEQYV. The CDR3 DNA reads as TGTGCCAGCAGCCTGGGAGGCGGGGGCCCACGGGGCGAGCAGTACGTC.

V is TRBV10-3 and J is TRBJ2-3; a possible D gene is TRBD1 (6 bases). From germline, CDR1 is ENHRY and CDR2 SYGVKD. V gave up 6 bases and J gave up 5 bases, with 6 bases separating them. The CDR3 spans 11 residues. CDR3: CAIRQGDTQYF. The CDR3 DNA reads TGTGCCATCAGACAGGGAGATACGCAGTATTTT.

The gene calls are TRBV19 and TRBJ2-5; 10 bases align to TRBD1. CDR3 length equals 16 residues. V was pared by 2 bases and J by 4 bases, with 7 bases of the junction left unmatched. Looked up from germline, CDR1 is LNHDA and CDR2 is SQIVND (reference sequence). The CDR3 protein is CASSISSGTGVETQYF. CDR3 bases: TGTGCCAGTAGTATATCTTCTGGGACAGGGGTAGAGACCCAGTACTTC.

The chain is built from TRBV7-9 and TRBJ1-2; D call uncertain. Germline CDR1 is SEHNR and CDR2 is FQNEAQ (reference sequence). The CDR3 is 14 amino acids. V was pared by 2 bases and J by 5 bases, with 12 bases between. CDR3 bases: TGTGCCAGCAGCTTACGGGAGGGTTTTTATGGCTACACCTTC. Residues: CASSLREGFYGYTF.

The chain joins TRBV3-1 (or the pseudogene TRBV3-2) to TRBJ1-6; no firm D call. CDR1 LGHDT and CDR2 YNNKEL come from the germline V gene (reference sequence). V lost 7 bases and J lost 4, with 8 bases in between. The CDR3 consists of 13 residues. The CDR3 reads CASTPLYNSPLHF. The CDR3 DNA sequence: TGTGCCAGCACCCCCCTATATAATTCACCCCTCCACTTT.

This chain connects TRBV23-1 to TRBJ2-7; 8 positions match TRBD2. TRBV23-1 is reported as an ORF; its role is uncertain. CDR3 size: 15 residues. With 10 bases clipped from V and 2 bases from J, the junction kept 13 bases outside the gene matches. As DNA, the CDR3 is TGCGCCACCGTTCGATCGGGGGGGCCCACCTACGAGCAGTACGTC. This codes for CATVRSGGPTYEQYV.

The V call is TRBV3-1 (or the pseudogene TRBV3-2), the J call TRBJ2-1; possible D gene TRBD2, 5 bases. Trimming shortened V by 1 base and J by 6 bases, and 7 bases separated the two germline ends. Germline V lookup: CDR1 LGHDT, CDR2 YNNKEL (reference sequence). The CDR3 is made up of 13 amino acids. DNA for the CDR3: TGTGCCAGCAGCCAAGCGGGGATCAATGAGCAGTTCTTC. Translation gives CASSQAGINEQFF.

The chain recombines TRBV6-5 with TRBJ1-1; TRBD1 might be the D (5 bases). The germline V gene has CDR1 MNHEY and CDR2 SVGAGI. The CDR3 consists of 16 residues. Trimming shortened V by 0 bases and J by 3 bases, and 14 bases separated the two germline ends. Here the CDR3 DNA reads TGTGCCAGCAGTTACTCGACGGGGGGATCCTACACTGAAGCTTTCTTT. It encodes CASSYSTGGSYTEAFF.

The V call is TRBV5-1, the J call TRBJ2-2, with 9 bases identical to TRBD2. J lost 2 bases, V lost 3 bases, and 11 bases had no gene match. CDR3 length: 18 amino acids. Germline CDR1 SGHRS, CDR2 YFSETQ. The CDR3 loop reads CASSSNAISGSNTGELFF. Written as DNA, the CDR3 is TGCGCCAGCAGCTCGAACGCTATTAGCGGGAGCAACACCGGGGAGCTGTTTTTT.

This chain uses TRBV2 with TRBJ1-4; D perhaps matches TRBD1 (6 bases). Per germline, CDR1 SNHLY and CDR2 FYNNEI. The V gene lost 3 bases and the J gene lost 7 bases, with 15 bases spanning the gap. The CDR3 covers 15 residues. The CDR3 DNA is TGTGCCAGCAGTGATGGGAGGGGGTTGCGTGAAAAACTGTTTTTT. This gives the protein CASSDGRGLREKLFF.

This sequence joins TRBV12-3 or TRBV12-4 and TRBJ1-1; D possibly corresponds to TRBD1 (6 bases). V was pared by 6 bases and J by 1 base, with 9 bases between. The CDR3 is made up of 13 amino acids. CDR3 nucleotide sequence: TGTGCCAGCAGGGGCAGGGGGAACACTGAAGCTTTCTTT. It encodes CASRGRGNTEAFF.

The chain combines TRBV28 with TRBJ2-3; 7 bases fit TRBD2. Unmatched junction bases numbered 3, after V lost 2 bases and J lost 1 base. This CDR3 spans 15 amino acids. Germline assignment: CDR1 MDHEN and CDR2 SYDVKM. The CDR3 DNA follows: TGTGCCAGCAGTTTAACGGGGGGAGGCACAGATACGCAGTATTTT. It is translated as CASSLTGGGTDTQYF.

This clone has only one observation. This chain connects TRBV19 to TRBJ1-2; 8 bases align to TRBD1. Per the germline V gene, CDR1 is LNHDA and CDR2 is SQIVND (reference sequence). Trimming removed 4 bases from V and 4 bases from J; junction bases left unmatched: 5. This CDR3 contains 14 residues. CDR3 sequence (DNA): TGTGCCAGTAGTAGCCGGGACAGGTTCTATGGCTACACCTTC. It is translated as CASSSRDRFYGYTF.

J is TRBJ2-3 and V is TRBV28; possible D gene TRBD1, 5 bases. The CDR3 contains 14 residues. Trimming pared 5 bases from V and 1 base from J, leaving 10 bases between. CDR1 and CDR2 (germline): MDHEN, SYDVKM. CDR3 sequence: CASSTDSRTDTQYF. The CDR3 nucleotides read TGTGCCAGCAGTACCGACAGCCGCACAGATACGCAGTATTTT. Using reference TRBV28 and TRBJ2-3 for the parts outside the CDR3, the full variable domain is DVKVTQSSRYLVKRTGEKVFLECVQDMDHENMFWYRQDPGLGLRLIYFSYDVKMKEKGDIPEGYSVSREKKERFSLILESASTNQTSMYLCASSTDSRTDTQYFGPGTRLTVL.

CDR3 nucleotide sequence: TGTGCCAGTAGTATTCGCTCCTACAATGAGCAGTTCTTC. The encoded protein is CASSIRSYNEQFF. The chain carries TRBV19 and TRBJ2-1; D is unclear. Looked up from germline, CDR1 is LNHDA and CDR2 is SQIVND (reference sequence). This CDR3 has 13 amino acids. Trimming shortened V by 3 bases and J by 0 bases, and 3 bases separated the two germline ends.

The rearrangement links TRBV10-3 to TRBJ2-4; D possibly corresponds to TRBD2 (5 bases). Germline V CDR1 and CDR2: ENHRY, SYGVKD. V shed 3 bases and J shed 3 bases, with 18 bases lying between them. The CDR3 consists of 17 residues. The DNA for the CDR3 is TGTGCCATCAGTGAACCACTAGGGCTGAGGGACAAAAACATTCAGTACTTC. Translating gives CAISEPLGLRDKNIQYF.

This sequence joins TRBV6-6 and TRBJ1-6; D is perhaps TRBD1 (5 bases). Per germline, CDR1 MNHNY and CDR2 SVGAGI (reference sequence). The CDR3 covers 14 residues. Trimming removed 7 bases from V and 7 bases from J, with 14 bases in between. CDR3 nucleotides: TGTGCCAGCAAACCCGAACAGGAGAATTCACCCCTCCACTTT. Amino acids: CASKPEQENSPLHF.

The chain couples TRBV7-9 to TRBJ1-2, with 10 bases identical to TRBD1. Trimming took 3 bases from V and 6 from J; bases not matched to a gene: 4. Germline CDR1 and CDR2: SEHNR and FQNEAQ (reference sequence). The CDR3 is 14 amino acids. The CDR3 nucleotides read TGTGCCAGCAGCTTGGGACAGGGGACCGATGGCTACACCTTC. This codes for CASSLGQGTDGYTF.

V gene TRBV6-6 combines with J gene TRBJ1-5, with D uncertain. CDR1 and CDR2 (germline): MNHNY, SVGAGI (reference sequence). The CDR3 is 12 residues long. The germline V and J ends were trimmed by 2 bases and 8 bases, with 7 bases remaining between them. The CDR3 DNA reads TGTGCCAGCAGTTACCCTCAGGAGCCCCAGCATTTT. As protein: CASSYPQEPQHF.